This entry describes one T cell receptor (beta chain). Its antigen is unknown. Trimming left V 5 bases short and J 1 base short, with 14 bases between. This CDR3 has 15 amino acids. Looked up from germline, CDR1 is SEHNR and CDR2 is FQNEAQ (reference sequence). This record comes from a study of cytomegalovirus exposure and HLA in healthy donors. Broader study findings: Most TCR sequences proved rare, with some public TCRs found in many donors. In vitro checks showed that a few CMV-associated chains really do target CMV antigens. With high specificity and sensitivity, the classifier reportedly diagnosed cytomegalovirus status. Overall, roughly 160 TCR beta chains were annotated as cytomegalovirus-associated.

Repertoires were generated with immunoSEQ multiplex PCR, while TCRdb's copy carries only in-frame clones and drops some. The sample contains about 120,000 clones, approximately 87% of which appear only once. The specimen sequenced was PBMCs. The TCR originated in a woman between 18 and 29 years old in good health and CMV-seropositive. The V and J genes are TRBV7-9 and TRBJ1-1; a weak D match, TRBD1 (5 bases). CDR3: CASSTHPDRNTEAFF. The CDR3 nucleotides read TGTGCCAGCAGCACACACCCCGACAGGAACACTGAAGCTTTCTTT. The full variable domain, completed using reference TRBV7-9 and TRBJ1-1, is DTGVSQNPRHKITKRGQNVTFRCDPISEHNRLYWYRQTLGQGPEFLTYFQNEAQLEKSRLLSDRFSAERPKGSFSTLEIQRTEQGDSAMYLCASSTHPDRNTEAFFGQGTRLTVV.